This T cell receptor beta chain was captured by sequencing in a study of T-cell memory formation after mild COVID-19. Details on this clonotype: Antigen specificity is unknown.

Employing constant-segment primers, 5'RACE generated TCR alpha and TCR beta cDNA libraries bearing sample barcodes and UMIs. Via MiXCR, TCRdb re-called the 5' RACE reads, giving one row per CDR3 protein. The sample lists around 62,000 distinct CDR3 sequences, roughly 25% occurring once. CDR1 and CDR2 from the germline V gene are LGHNT and FRNRAP. The V gene end was trimmed by 6 bases and the J gene end by 2 bases; junction bases not matched to a gene: 6. CDR3 size: 16 residues. The study, taken as a whole, reports: CD4/CD8 balance characterized clones contracting day 15 to 85, and CD4+ skew characterized later expanders. Some responding clones appeared in pre-infection memory, suggesting cross-reactive memory joined.

The chain uses TRBV12-5 and TRBJ2-1; 11 bases align to TRBD2. This clonotype originated in a man between 18 and 29 years old who had mild COVID-19 (a few samples of this study predate the infection). Cell type and time point are not known. Sequencing was carried out using PBMCs or a T cell subset sorted from them (not recorded which). The CDR3 loop reads CASGAPTSGAYNEQFF. CDR3 nucleotide sequence: TGTGCTAGTGGCGCTCCGACTAGCGGGGCCTACAATGAGCAGTTCTTC.